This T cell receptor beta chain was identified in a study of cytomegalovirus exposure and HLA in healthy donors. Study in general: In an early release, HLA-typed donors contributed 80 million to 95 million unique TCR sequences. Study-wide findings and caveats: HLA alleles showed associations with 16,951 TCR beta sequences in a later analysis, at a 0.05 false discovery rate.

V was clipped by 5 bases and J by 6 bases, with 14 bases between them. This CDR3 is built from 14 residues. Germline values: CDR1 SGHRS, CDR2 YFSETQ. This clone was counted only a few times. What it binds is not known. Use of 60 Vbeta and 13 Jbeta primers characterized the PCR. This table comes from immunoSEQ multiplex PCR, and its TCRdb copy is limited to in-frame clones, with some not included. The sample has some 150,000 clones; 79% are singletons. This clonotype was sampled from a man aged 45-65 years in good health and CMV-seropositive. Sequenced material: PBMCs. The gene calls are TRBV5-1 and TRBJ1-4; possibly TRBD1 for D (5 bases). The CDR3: CASRSGTSDEKLFF. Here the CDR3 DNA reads TGCGCCAGCAGGTCCGGGACTTCTGATGAAAAACTGTTTTTT.